These 32 T cell receptor beta chains came from one sample sequenced in a study of blood T cells in healthy people across ages. Primed by a sample-barcoded 5' primer and a J-beta primer mix, a second PCR proceeded for 7 to 11 cycles. TCRdb processed the 5' RACE reads anew with MiXCR; each CDR3 protein has one entry. Of 550,000 to 750,000 distinct CDR3 sequences listed, around a fifth are singletons. The sequenced material came from blood. The receptors shown here come from a man aged 70-80 years in good health.

A note on this clonotype: A much bigger clone sits one base away, suggesting this may be a read error. This sequence joins TRBV7-9 and TRBJ2-7, with a tentative D call TRBD1 (6 bases). From germline, CDR1 is SEHNR and CDR2 FQNEAQ (reference sequence). The CDR3 runs to 15 residues. CDR3 residues: CASSLVTGRSYEQCF. In DNA form, the CDR3 reads TGTGCCAGCAGCTTAGTAACAGGGAGATCCTACGAGCAGTGCTTC.

The table lists this clonotype with a few counts. The chain links TRBV30 to TRBJ2-7; D possibly corresponds to TRBD2 (5 bases). The DNA end lines up better with TRBJ2-5; the J call may be wrong. The CDR3 spans 13 residues. The germline V gene has CDR1 GTSNPN and CDR2 SVGIG (reference sequence). The CDR3 DNA follows: TGTGCCTGGAGTGTCGGACTCCAAGAGACCCAGTACTTC. It yields the protein CAWSVGLQETQYF.

This clonotype was seen only a few times. The CDR3 protein is CASRPTSFEQYF. CDR3 sequence (DNA): TGTGCCAGCAGGCCGACTAGTTTCGAGCAGTACTTC. The J gene is TRBJ2-1, the V gene TRBV28, with D perhaps matching TRBD2 (6 bases). The closer fit of TRBJ2-7 to the DNA end suggests the J call may be wrong. The germline gives CDR1 MDHEN, CDR2 SYDVKM. The CDR3 is 12 residues long.

The rearrangement links TRBV2 to TRBJ1-4; TRBD1 matches 7 bases. Germline loops: CDR1 SNHLY, CDR2 FYNNEI. This CDR3 has 16 residues. The ends lost 7 bases at V and 0 bases at J; junction bases unmatched: 8. For the CDR3, the DNA is TGTGCCAGCATAAGAGAGGGGGCTCCAACTAATGAAAAACTGTTTTTT. Its translation: CASIREGAPTNEKLFF.

As concerns this clonotype: A clone one base away is much larger, so this may be a read error. The chain joins TRBV7-9 to TRBJ1-4; possibly TRBD1 for D (5 bases). CDR1 and CDR2 from the germline V gene are SEHNR and FQNEAQ (reference sequence). The CDR3 has 17 residues. V was trimmed by 4 bases and J by 6 bases, leaving 21 bases between them. In DNA, the CDR3 is TGTGCCAGCAGCTCACCGCCAGGGCACGCTTGGGATGAAAAACTGTTTTTT. This translates into CASSSPPGHAWDEKLFF.

V and J are TRBV7-3 and TRBJ2-1; 12 positions match TRBD2. CDR1 and CDR2 (germline): SGHTA, FQGTGA. The CDR3 runs 17 residues. Trimming took 4 bases from V and 2 from J; bases not matched to a gene: 6. The chain's CDR3 is CASSSTTSGSAYNEQFF. The CDR3 bases are TGTGCCAGCAGCTCCACGACTAGCGGGAGCGCCTACAATGAGCAGTTCTTC.

This clonotype was detected a few times. The chain employs TRBV19 and TRBJ2-1; D tentatively fits TRBD1 or TRBD2 (7 bases each). This CDR3 has 16 amino acids. V was trimmed by 6 bases and J by 5 bases, leaving 20 bases between them. Per the germline V gene, CDR1 is LNHDA and CDR2 is SQIVND (reference sequence). The CDR3 DNA follows: TGTGCCAGTAGCACGTACGGGGAGGGGGCGGACAATGAGCAGTTCTTC. This sequence encodes CASSTYGEGADNEQFF.

The chain employs TRBV12-3 or TRBV12-4 and TRBJ1-1, with no clear D. V lost 6 bases, J lost 7 bases, and 12 bases lay in between. CDR3 length: 12 amino acids. The CDR3 DNA reads as TGTGCCAGCAGCCTCCGGTCCTTTGAAGCTTTCTTT. Translated, it gives CASSLRSFEAFF.

This clonotype appeared many times. V and J are TRBV20-1 and TRBJ2-5, with 8 bases that match TRBD1. The DNA end is more similar to TRBJ2-1, so the J call may be wrong. The germline V gene encodes CDR1 DFQATT and CDR2 SNEGSKA (reference sequence). This CDR3 is built from 16 residues. CDR3 region: CSARDLGRGLNNEQFF. CDR3 bases: TGCAGTGCTAGAGATCTCGGCAGGGGGCTTAACAATGAGCAGTTCTTC.

This clonotype was seen only a few times. The chain has TRBV29-1 and TRBJ2-5; D assignment may be TRBD1 or TRBD2 (5 bases each). The V end was cut by 7 bases, the J end by 3 bases, with 15 bases between. CDR1 and CDR2 from the germline V gene are SQVTM and ANQGSEA. The CDR3 is 13 amino acids. The CDR3 spells CSAPGRAKETQYF. The CDR3 coding sequence is TGCAGCGCGCCGGGACGTGCGAAAGAGACCCAGTACTTC.

The rearrangement links TRBV20-1 to TRBJ2-7; TRBD2 might be the D (6 bases). Germline V CDR1 and CDR2: DFQATT, SNEGSKA (reference sequence). V was cut by 6 bases and J by 2 bases, with 11 bases left in between. This CDR3 is 12 amino acids long. The CDR3 here is CSAKGLTYEQYF. In DNA form, the CDR3 reads TGCAGTGCAAAAGGACTAACCTACGAGCAGTACTTC.

This clonotype has just a few counts. At one end the junction does not follow the germline gene, possibly because of a read error. V is TRBV10-3 and J is TRBJ1-1; 9 positions agree with TRBD1. The CDR3 runs 15 residues. Per germline, CDR1 ENHRY and CDR2 SYGVKD. DNA of the CDR3: TGTGCCATCAGTGACCCTGGGACAGGGAACGCTGAAGCTTTCTTT. Its protein product is CAISDPGTGNAEAFF.

This chain joins TRBV29-1 and TRBJ2-2, with D uncertain. The V end lost 4 bases, the J end lost 0 bases, and 18 bases lay between the germline ends. CDR3 length equals 17 residues. Germline CDR1 is SQVTM and CDR2 is ANQGSEA. The CDR3 loop reads CSVVRMSATTNTGELFF. CDR3 nucleotide sequence: TGCAGCGTTGTGAGGATGTCAGCAACTACGAACACCGGGGAGCTGTTTTTT.

This sequence joins TRBV20-1 and TRBJ2-7; D might be TRBD1 or TRBD2, each matching 5 bases. V lost 5 bases and J lost 1, with 9 bases in between. This CDR3 spans 12 amino acids. The germline V gene has CDR1 DFQATT and CDR2 SNEGSKA (reference sequence). The CDR3 coding sequence is TGCAGTGCTCCGGGACGGTCCTACGAGCAGTACTTC. This gives the protein CSAPGRSYEQYF.

The rearrangement links TRBV12-3 or TRBV12-4 to TRBJ1-2, with TRBD1 matching 8 bases. This CDR3 is built from 15 residues. Trimming removed 5 bases from V and 1 base from J; junction bases left unmatched: 6. CDR3 amino acids: CASSPSGGLNYGYTF. In nucleotides, the CDR3 is TGTGCCAGCAGTCCGTCAGGGGGCCTTAACTATGGCTACACCTTC.

This clonotype was seen many times. The chain combines TRBV20-1 with TRBJ2-7; no firm D call. The CDR3 is made up of 14 amino acids. CDR1 DFQATT and CDR2 SNEGSKA come from the germline V gene (reference sequence). Trimming left V 0 bases short and J 2 bases short, with 11 bases between. The CDR3: CSARDHGTTYEQYF. DNA for the CDR3: TGCAGTGCTAGAGATCACGGCACTACCTACGAGCAGTACTTC.

This clonotype has ten or more counts. This chain connects TRBV20-1 to TRBJ1-6, with 9 bases lining up with TRBD1. With 3 bases clipped from V and 7 bases from J, the junction kept 4 bases outside the gene matches. The CDR3 sequence is 14 residues long. Per the germline V gene, CDR1 is DFQATT and CDR2 is SNEGSKA (reference sequence). CDR3 nucleotides: TGCAGTGCTAGGGGGACAGGGAACAATTCACCCCTCCACTTT. It specifies CSARGTGNNSPLHF.

This clonotype was seen a few times. The chain joins TRBV9 to TRBJ2-5; D may be TRBD2 (6 bases). Trimming took 0 bases from V and 3 from J, leaving 9 bases between them. Per germline, CDR1 SGDLS and CDR2 YYNGEE. This CDR3 contains 14 residues. The CDR3 is CASSVATGEETQYF. In DNA, the CDR3 is TGTGCCAGCAGCGTAGCTACGGGGGAAGAGACCCAGTACTTC.

This clonotype was counted between two and nine times. V gene TRBV12-3 or TRBV12-4 combines with J gene TRBJ1-1; 8 bases map to TRBD1. The CDR3 length is 14 residues. The V segment lost 2 bases and the J segment 7 bases; nucleotides outside the gene matches: 6. Here the CDR3 reads CASSLRTGNHEAFF. The CDR3 DNA is TGTGCCAGCAGTTTACGGACAGGGAACCATGAAGCTTTCTTT.

The rearrangement joins TRBV15 to TRBJ2-1; 9 bases line up with TRBD2. Germline V gives CDR1 LNHNV, CDR2 YYDKDF (reference sequence). There are 13 residues in the CDR3. The V segment lost 5 bases and the J segment 5 bases; nucleotides outside the gene matches: 1. The CDR3 loop reads CATSPSGNNEQFF. Here the CDR3 DNA reads TGTGCCACCAGCCCTAGCGGGAACAATGAGCAGTTCTTC.

The V gene is TRBV5-1, the J gene TRBJ2-7, with TRBD2 identical over 11 bases. In germline, CDR1 is SGHRS, CDR2 YFSETQ. V lost 4 bases to trimming and J lost 3 bases; unmatched junction nucleotides: 6. The CDR3 extends over 15 amino acids. The CDR3 loop is CASSRGTSGLYEQYF. As DNA, the CDR3 is TGCGCCAGCAGCCGAGGGACTAGCGGTCTCTACGAGCAGTACTTC. Variable domain in full (rest from reference TRBV5-1 and TRBJ2-7): KAGVTQTPRYLIKTRGQQVTLSCSPISGHRSVSWYQQTPGQGLQFLFEYFSETQRNKGNFPGRFSGRQFSNSRSEMNVSTLELGDSALYLCASSRGTSGLYEQYFGPGTRLTVT.

This clonotype was recorded a few times. This rearrangement joins TRBV7-3 to TRBJ2-1; 8 positions agree with TRBD2. CDR1 is SGHTA and CDR2 is FQGTGA in the germline V gene. With V trimmed by 2 bases and J by 5 bases, 5 bases remained unmatched. The CDR3 length is 15 residues. This CDR3 is CASSLVGRANNEQFF. In DNA, the CDR3 is TGTGCCAGCAGCTTAGTCGGGAGGGCTAACAATGAGCAGTTCTTC.

This clonotype occurred a few times. The chain employs TRBV20-1 and TRBJ2-1, with D perhaps TRBD2 (5 bases). V gave up 0 bases and J gave up 8 bases, with 20 bases separating them. The CDR3 totals 16 residues. The germline CDR1 and CDR2 sequences are DFQATT and SNEGSKA (reference sequence). DNA of the CDR3: TGCAGTGCTAGAGATCAGCGGTTTTCCGAGATTGATGAGCAGTTCTTC. This encodes CSARDQRFSEIDEQFF.

This clonotype came up a few times. The chain combines TRBV20-1 with TRBJ1-4, with D maybe TRBD1 (5 bases). This CDR3 contains 13 residues. V lost 3 bases and J lost 8, with 13 bases in between. CDR1 is DFQATT and CDR2 is SNEGSKA in the germline V gene (reference sequence). The chain's CDR3 is CSASILGVEKLFF. The CDR3 DNA reads as TGCAGTGCTAGTATATTGGGGGTCGAAAAACTGTTTTTT.

The chain couples TRBV7-2 to TRBJ1-3; D is undetermined. Germline lookup yields CDR1 SGHTA and CDR2 FQGNSA. The CDR3 runs to 14 residues. The germline V and J ends were trimmed by 5 bases and 5 bases, with 13 bases remaining between them. This chain's CDR3 is CASSPNRVRNTIYF. The CDR3 DNA sequence: TGTGCCAGCAGCCCCAATCGGGTTAGAAACACCATATATTTT.

For this clonotype: One junction end disagrees with the germline gene, perhaps due to a read error. The CDR3 sequence: CASSLQREVLDF. The CDR3 DNA follows: TGTGCCAGCAGCTTACAGCGGGAGGTTCTGGACTTC. This rearrangement joins TRBV7-9 to TRBJ2-5, with 9 bases aligning to TRBD2. The CDR3 contains 12 residues. The V gene's germline CDR1 is SEHNR and CDR2 FQNEAQ (reference sequence).

This chain connects TRBV6-5 to TRBJ2-5, with 8 bases lining up with TRBD2. The J call may be wrong; the DNA end is better matched by TRBJ2-1. Germline-derived CDR1 and CDR2 are MNHEY and SVGAGI. This CDR3 comprises 16 residues. CDR3 region: CASSYLTSALGNEQFF. The DNA for the CDR3 is TGTGCCAGCAGCTACCTGACTAGCGCCTTGGGCAATGAGCAGTTCTTC.

The CDR3 loop reads CSAAVLSGTYNEQFF. In DNA form, the CDR3 reads TGCAGTGCAGCCGTCCTCAGCGGAACCTACAATGAGCAGTTCTTC. The rearrangement links TRBV20-1 to TRBJ2-5; D perhaps matches TRBD2 (5 bases). The better agreement between TRBJ2-1 and the DNA end casts doubt on the J call. The CDR3 contains 15 residues. Germline CDR1 and CDR2: DFQATT and SNEGSKA (reference sequence).

The V call is TRBV29-1, the J call TRBJ2-5, with TRBD2 matching over 9 bases. Per germline, CDR1 SQVTM and CDR2 ANQGSEA. The CDR3 runs to 15 residues. The J segment lost 5 bases and the V segment lost 6 bases, leaving 13 bases of the junction unmatched. Here the CDR3 DNA reads TGCAGCGTCGTACGCCCAGGGCGGGAGGGGGAGACCCAGTACTTC. This translates into CSVVRPGREGETQYF.

The J gene is TRBJ2-2, the V gene TRBV12-3 or TRBV12-4, with D tentatively TRBD2 (5 bases). The length of the CDR3 is 15 residues. V lost 5 bases and J 4 bases, leaving 14 bases between the germline ends. The CDR3 here is CASSPDGGLTGELFF. CDR3 DNA sequence: TGTGCCAGCAGTCCCGACGGAGGACTCACCGGGGAGCTGTTTTTT.

This clonotype came up a few times. The rearrangement joins TRBV12-3 or TRBV12-4 to TRBJ2-5; 7 nucleotides align to TRBD2. Losses at the gene ends were 1 base for V and 3 bases for J; bases not matched to a gene: 5. CDR3 length equals 15 residues. In nucleotides, the CDR3 is TGTGCCAGCAGTTTAGTAGCAGGGAGGGAAGAGACCCAGTACTTC. It yields the protein CASSLVAGREETQYF.

This CDR3 is CASSQVRDIQYF. CDR3 in DNA: TGTGCCAGCAGCCAAGTTAGAGACATTCAGTACTTC. This chain uses TRBV3-1 with TRBJ2-4; D ambiguous. This CDR3 comprises 12 residues. Trimming pared 1 base from V and 8 bases from J, leaving 6 bases between. Germline lookup yields CDR1 LGHDT and CDR2 YNNKEL (reference sequence).